This T cell receptor beta chain came from a study of regulatory T cells in long-lasting Graves disease. Time point described: persistent/refractory GD, antithyroid drugs over 5 years with positive TRAb. RNA isolated from PBMCs was used to make the TCR library. HTBI primers from iRepertoire and Arm-PCR of CDR3 regions yielded the TCR beta libraries. Each CDR3 protein is one row after TCRdb ran MiXCR on the multiplex PCR reads. The sample lists 400,000 or so distinct CDR3 sequences; less than 25% were seen once. This clonotype was seen ten or more times. The source is a female donor with Graves disease. Sample: peripheral blood mononuclear cells (PBMCs), taken when the disease was refractory, from a patient treated with antithyroid drugs.

The CDR3 DNA sequence: TGTGCCAGCAGCTTAGATATAGTAAGCCTCGACCCCTACGAGCAGTACTTC. As protein: CASSLDIVSLDPYEQYF. The chain is built from TRBV11-2 and TRBJ2-7; D is unresolved. With 0 bases removed from V and 2 bases from J, the gap between germline ends came to 17 bases. CDR1 and CDR2 (germline): SGHAT, FQNNGV. The CDR3 has 17 amino acids.